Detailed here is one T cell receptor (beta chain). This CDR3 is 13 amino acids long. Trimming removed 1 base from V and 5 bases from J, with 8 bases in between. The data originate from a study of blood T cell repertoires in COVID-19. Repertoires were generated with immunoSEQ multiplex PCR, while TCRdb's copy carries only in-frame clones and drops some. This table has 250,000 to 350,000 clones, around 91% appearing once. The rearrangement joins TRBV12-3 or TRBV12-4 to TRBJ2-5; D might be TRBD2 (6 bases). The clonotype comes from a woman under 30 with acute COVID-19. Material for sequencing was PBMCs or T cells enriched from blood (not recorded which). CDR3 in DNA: TGTGCCAGCAGTTTAGGACGGGAGGAGACCCAGTACTTC. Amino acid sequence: CASSLGREETQYF.